The clone carrying this T cell receptor (beta chain) was seen a handful of times. The antigen remains undetermined. This CDR3 is 15 amino acids long. Trimming stripped 4 bases from V and 5 bases from J, with 17 bases between. Germline V gene lookup returns CDR1 LNHDA and CDR2 SQIVND (reference sequence). These data belong to a study of cytomegalovirus exposure and HLA in healthy donors. For the study at large: Around 80 million unique TCRs from HLA-typed donors were held in an early data release.

General study findings and limits: In all likelihood, a cluster of highly shared sequence variants was a sequencing artifact.

60 Vbeta and 13 Jbeta primers were used in PCR. The table came from immunoSEQ multiplex PCR; TCRdb's copy has only in-frame clones and leaves some out. Of about 160,000 clones in the sample, 85% were seen once. The sample comprised PBMCs. This TCR came from a man younger than 30 in good health and CMV-seropositive. V gene TRBV19 combines with J gene TRBJ1-1, with D possibly TRBD1 on 5 matching bases. CDR3 loop: CASSNPTAGGTEAFF. The CDR3 nucleotides are TGTGCCAGTAGTAACCCGACAGCCGGGGGGACTGAAGCTTTCTTT.